This entry lists 23 T cell receptor beta chains sequenced from one sample in a study of post-analysis software for immune sequencing data. Study outcomes and limitations: Among 5 or 6 TRBV segments more frequent in patients than controls were TRBV5-6, TRBV5-1 and TRBV20-1.

The antigens these receptors bind are not known. Prepared TCR beta cDNA libraries contained unique molecular identifiers. From the PCR reads, TCRdb called clonotypes with MiXCR, one entry per CDR3 protein. Among 700,000 to 800,000 distinct CDR3 sequences, roughly 27% were seen once, and the ten largest hold approximately 0.6%. Sequencing used blood. These receptor sequences come from a girl aged 5-17 years with multiple sclerosis.

In this sample, this clonotype turned up many times. The chain employs TRBV20-1 and TRBJ2-3; D is possibly TRBD2 (6 bases). Germline lookup yields CDR1 DFQATT and CDR2 SNEGSKA (reference sequence). The CDR3 extends over 15 amino acids. V was clipped by 6 bases and J by 2 bases, with 18 bases between them. The chain's CDR3 is CSAGGLEGLTDTQYF. The CDR3 DNA sequence: TGCAGTGCGGGGGGACTTGAGGGTCTCACAGATACGCAGTATTTT.

With regard to this clonotype: One junction end does not reproduce the germline sequence, and a read error may be involved. The chain uses TRBV20-1 and TRBJ2-5; possibly TRBD2 for D (5 bases). TRBJ2-7 explains the end of the DNA better; the J call may be wrong. The CDR3 contains 13 residues. Germline V lookup: CDR1 DFQATT, CDR2 SNEGSKA (reference sequence). The DNA for the CDR3 is TGCAGTACTAGAGATAACGGGCCGGGCGAGCAGTACTTC. Translated: CSTRDNGPGEQYF.

This chain links TRBV27 with TRBJ2-2; TRBD1 is a possible D gene (5 bases). The CDR3 is 16 amino acids. Germline-derived CDR1 and CDR2 are MNHEY and SMNVEV (reference sequence). V was shortened by 0 bases and J by 1 base, with 9 bases between the two germline ends. The CDR3 sequence is CASSLSSRGNTGELFF. CDR3 bases: TGTGCCAGCAGTTTATCGTCAAGGGGGAACACCGGGGAGCTGTTTTTT.

V and J are TRBV25-1 and TRBJ2-1; possibly TRBD1 for D (6 bases). Deletions cut 4 bases from V and 9 bases from J, with 10 bases between. This CDR3 is 12 amino acids long. Germline values: CDR1 MGHDK, CDR2 SYGVNS. In nucleotides, the CDR3 is TGTGCCAGCAGTGCCCCCAGGGGTGAGCAGTTCTTC. It encodes CASSAPRGEQFF.

This chain connects TRBV7-9 to TRBJ2-7, with a possible D match to TRBD2 (6 bases). The CDR3 extends over 15 amino acids. The ends were cut back, 5 bases at V and 5 bases at J, with 19 bases in the middle. Germline V CDR1 and CDR2: SEHNR, FQNEAQ (reference sequence). In DNA form, the CDR3 reads TGTGCCAGCAGCCCAGGTGGAGGGAAACCTCACGAGCAGTACTTC. It encodes CASSPGGGKPHEQYF.

This clonotype was seen only a few times. The chain is built from TRBV3-1 and TRBJ2-1; D call uncertain. CDR3 size: 13 residues. Germline loops: CDR1 LGHDT, CDR2 YNNKEL (reference sequence). V lost 3 bases, J lost 7 bases, and 10 bases lay in between. CDR3 region: CASSQISINEQFF. DNA for the CDR3: TGTGCCAGCAGCCAGATCTCAATTAATGAGCAGTTCTTC.

This chain uses TRBV20-1 with TRBJ2-1; 8 bases are a match to TRBD2. V lost 3 bases and J lost 0; bases outside the gene matches: 4. CDR3 length: 15 amino acids. In germline, CDR1 is DFQATT, CDR2 SNEGSKA (reference sequence). The CDR3 DNA is TGCAGTGCTAGGAGCCTAGCGGGCTCCTACAATGAGCAGTTCTTC. Translating it yields CSARSLAGSYNEQFF.

This clonotype showed up just a few times. The chain combines TRBV6-1 with TRBJ2-7; D is tentatively TRBD1 or TRBD2 (5 bases each). The CDR3 sequence is 14 residues long. The ends were cut back, 4 bases at V and 2 bases at J, with 12 bases in the middle. The V gene's germline CDR1 is MNHNS and CDR2 SASEGT. This CDR3 is CASSGGAGTYEQYF. CDR3 in DNA: TGTGCCAGCAGTGGAGGGGCAGGGACCTACGAGCAGTACTTC.

This clonotype was found a few times. The V call is TRBV7-9, the J call TRBJ2-3; D remains unclear. The CDR3 totals 15 residues. Trimming stripped 5 bases from V and 0 bases from J, with 12 bases between. The germline gives CDR1 SEHNR, CDR2 FQNEAQ (reference sequence). The CDR3 DNA is TGTGCCAGCAGCCCCGGTCAGACTAGCACAGATACGCAGTATTTT. Translating it yields CASSPGQTSTDTQYF. The full variable domain, rest sourced from reference TRBV7-9 and TRBJ2-3, is DTGVSQNPRHKITKRGQNVTFRCDPISEHNRLYWYRQTLGQGPEFLTYFQNEAQLEKSRLLSDRFSAERPKGSFSTLEIQRTEQGDSAMYLCASSPGQTSTDTQYFGPGTRLTVL.

CDR3 sequence (DNA): TGTGCCATCAGTGCCGACAAAGGTGGGGAGACCCAGTACTTC. This translates into CAISADKGGETQYF. This chain connects TRBV10-3 to TRBJ2-5; D gene unclear. V was pared by 4 bases and J by 5 bases, with 14 bases between. This CDR3 has 14 amino acids. CDR1 and CDR2 from the germline V gene are ENHRY and SYGVKD.

CDR3 protein: CASSLVAGSGQSYEQYF. Here the CDR3 DNA reads TGTGCCAGCAGCTTAGTCGCAGGGTCAGGGCAGTCGTACGAGCAGTACTTC. The chain couples TRBV7-2 to TRBJ2-7; tentatively, D is TRBD1 (5 bases). In germline, CDR1 is SGHTA, CDR2 FQGNSA. The CDR3 consists of 17 residues. V dropped 1 base and J dropped 4 bases, with 20 bases sitting between them.

The chain has TRBV9 and TRBJ2-1, with 8 positions matching TRBD2. CDR1 is SGDLS and CDR2 is YYNGEE in the germline V gene. V shed 4 bases and J 3 bases; nucleotides not matched to a gene: 6. CDR3 length equals 15 residues. The CDR3 loop reads CASSPQSGSYNEQFF. In nucleotides, the CDR3 is TGTGCCAGCAGCCCCCAGAGCGGGAGCTACAATGAGCAGTTCTTC.

The rearrangement links TRBV29-1 to TRBJ1-1, with 7 bases that match TRBD1. The CDR3 totals 13 residues. V was clipped by 1 base and J by 1 base; unmatched bases: 0. Germline CDR1 and CDR2: SQVTM and ANQGSEA. Here the CDR3 reads CSVEGTGNTEAFF. CDR3 nucleotides: TGCAGCGTTGAAGGGACAGGGAACACTGAAGCTTTCTTT.

This clonotype was seen at least ten times. For the CDR3, the DNA is TGTGCCAGCAGCCCGCGGCGGGACTATGGCTACACCTTC. As protein: CASSPRRDYGYTF. This sequence joins TRBV7-2 and TRBJ1-2; the D is unclear. CDR3 length: 13 residues. Germline loops: CDR1 SGHTA, CDR2 FQGNSA. V lost 5 bases to trimming and J lost 3 bases, with 10 bases between them.

V and J are TRBV7-9 and TRBJ2-3, with 7 bases aligning to TRBD1. J gave up 6 bases and V 5 bases, and 11 bases lay outside the gene matches. The CDR3 contains 15 residues. Germline values: CDR1 SEHNR, CDR2 FQNEAQ (reference sequence). Here the CDR3 reads CASSPYRGQGDTQYF. DNA for the CDR3: TGTGCCAGCAGCCCTTACAGGGGACAAGGGGATACGCAGTATTTT. The whole variable domain, remainder taken from reference TRBV7-9 and TRBJ2-3, is DTGVSQNPRHKITKRGQNVTFRCDPISEHNRLYWYRQTLGQGPEFLTYFQNEAQLEKSRLLSDRFSAERPKGSFSTLEIQRTEQGDSAMYLCASSPYRGQGDTQYFGPGTRLTVL.

The gene calls are TRBV20-1 and TRBJ1-5; D call uncertain. Trimming stripped 1 base from V and 0 bases from J, with 4 bases between. Looked up from germline, CDR1 is DFQATT and CDR2 is SNEGSKA (reference sequence). The CDR3 contains 13 residues. The CDR3 nucleotides are TGCAGTGCTAGAGTGAATAGCAATCAGCCCCAGCATTTT. It codes for CSARVNSNQPQHF.

This clonotype appeared once. This rearrangement joins TRBV20-1 to TRBJ2-7; 8 nucleotides match TRBD1. This CDR3 is 15 amino acids long. CDR1 DFQATT and CDR2 SNEGSKA come from the germline V gene (reference sequence). The ends lost 6 bases at V and 0 bases at J; junction bases unmatched: 10. Here the CDR3 DNA reads TGCAGTGCCAAGAGTCAGGGGGCGAACTCCTACGAGCAGTACTTC. Translated, it gives CSAKSQGANSYEQYF.

This clonotype occurred a few times. The J gene is TRBJ2-7, the V gene TRBV2; no clear D. With 3 bases removed from V and 4 bases from J, the gap between germline ends came to 7 bases. The germline V gene encodes CDR1 SNHLY and CDR2 FYNNEI. The CDR3 sequence is 12 residues long. The CDR3 here is CASSEAEYEQYF. CDR3 sequence (DNA): TGTGCCAGCAGTGAGGCTGAATACGAGCAGTACTTC.

The rearrangement joins TRBV20-1 to TRBJ1-5, with a tentative D call TRBD1 (5 bases). CDR1 is DFQATT and CDR2 is SNEGSKA in the germline V gene (reference sequence). V gave up 6 bases and J gave up 3 bases, with 18 bases separating them. The CDR3 is 15 amino acids. CDR3 sequence reads: CSARGLSGDNQPQHF. The CDR3 DNA reads as TGCAGTGCCCGAGGCCTATCGGGGGACAATCAGCCCCAGCATTTT.

The chain carries TRBV20-1 and TRBJ2-5; D is perhaps TRBD1 (6 bases). The germline V and J ends were trimmed by 3 bases and 2 bases, with 13 bases remaining between them. CDR1 is DFQATT and CDR2 is SNEGSKA in the germline V gene (reference sequence). The CDR3 consists of 14 residues. The CDR3 is CSASPGQIQETQYF. The CDR3 coding sequence is TGCAGTGCTAGCCCAGGACAGATACAAGAGACCCAGTACTTC.

The sample holds a few counts of this clonotype. V is TRBV12-3 or TRBV12-4 and J is TRBJ2-5; unclear D gene. The CDR3 contains 13 residues. The ends were cut back, 6 bases at V and 6 bases at J, with 14 bases in the middle. The CDR3 region is CASSQLGPKTQYF. The CDR3 DNA follows: TGTGCCAGCAGCCAGCTAGGGCCCAAGACCCAGTACTTC.

This clonotype was counted between two and nine times. V is TRBV6-5 and J is TRBJ1-5; D perhaps matches TRBD1 (5 bases). Germline values: CDR1 MNHEY, CDR2 SVGAGI. V lost 1 base to trimming and J lost 1 base, with 23 bases between them. The CDR3 is made up of 20 amino acids. The CDR3 sequence is CASSYYQGWSVLGSNQPQHF. The CDR3 nucleotides read TGTGCCAGCAGTTACTACCAGGGTTGGTCGGTGCTGGGGAGCAATCAGCCCCAGCATTTT.

The V gene is TRBV20-1, the J gene TRBJ1-5; 7 nucleotides line up with TRBD1. The length of the CDR3 is 14 residues. Germline V gene lookup returns CDR1 DFQATT and CDR2 SNEGSKA (reference sequence). Trimming took 3 bases from V and 3 from J; bases not matched to a gene: 5. The CDR3 protein is CSASPGQLNQPQHF. CDR3 nucleotides: TGCAGTGCTAGTCCGGGACAGCTCAATCAGCCCCAGCATTTT.